This T cell receptor beta chain was retrieved from a study of blood T cell repertoires in COVID-19. As for the study in general: COVID-19 samples, acute and convalescent, were from the United States, Italy and Spain. PBMCs, B-cell-depleted T cells, or T cells were the source of the cDNA or gDNA that made up the material.

Repertoires were generated with immunoSEQ multiplex PCR, while TCRdb's copy carries only in-frame clones and drops some. There are some 300,000 clones in the sample; more than 80% occur only once, and just under 6.5% lies in the top ten. The sample was peripheral blood. The TCR comes from a woman between 45 and 60 years old with COVID-19, enrolled during active disease.

This CDR3 is CAWSPRGEEAFF. CDR3 nucleotides: TGTGCCTGGAGCCCTAGAGGCGAAGAAGCTTTCTTT. J is TRBJ1-1 and V is TRBV30; D is uncertain. This CDR3 contains 12 residues. Germline V gives CDR1 GTSNPN, CDR2 SVGIG (reference sequence). Trimming shortened V by 3 bases and J by 8 bases, and 13 bases separated the two germline ends. The full variable domain, with the rest looked up from reference TRBV30 and TRBJ1-1, is SQTIHQWPATLVQPVGSPLSLECTVEGTSNPNLYWYRQAAGRGLQLLFYSVGIGQISSEVPQNLSASRPQDRQFILSSKKLLLSDSGFYLCAWSPRGEEAFFGQGTRLTVV.